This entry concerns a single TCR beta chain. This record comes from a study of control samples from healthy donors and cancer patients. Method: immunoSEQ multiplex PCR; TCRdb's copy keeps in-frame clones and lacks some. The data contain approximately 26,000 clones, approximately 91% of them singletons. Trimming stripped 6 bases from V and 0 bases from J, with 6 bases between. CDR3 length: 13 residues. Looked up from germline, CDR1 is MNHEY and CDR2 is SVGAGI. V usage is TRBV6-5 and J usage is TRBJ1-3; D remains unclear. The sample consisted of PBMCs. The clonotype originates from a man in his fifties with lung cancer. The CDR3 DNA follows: TGTGCCAGCAGCGACCGCTCTGGAAACACCATATATTTT. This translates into CASSDRSGNTIYF.